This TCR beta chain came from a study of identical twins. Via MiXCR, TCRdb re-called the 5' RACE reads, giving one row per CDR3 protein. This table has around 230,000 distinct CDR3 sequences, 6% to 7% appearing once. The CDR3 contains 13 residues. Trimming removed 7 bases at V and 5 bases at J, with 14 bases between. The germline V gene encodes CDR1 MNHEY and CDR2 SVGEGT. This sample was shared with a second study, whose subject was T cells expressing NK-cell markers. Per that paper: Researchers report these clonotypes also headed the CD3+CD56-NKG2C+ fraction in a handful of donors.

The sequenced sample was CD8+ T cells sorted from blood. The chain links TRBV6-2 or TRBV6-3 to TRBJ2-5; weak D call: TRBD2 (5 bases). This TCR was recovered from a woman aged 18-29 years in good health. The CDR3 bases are TGTGCCAGCACCCTACTAGTCGAGGAGACCCAGTACTTC. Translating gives CASTLLVEETQYF.